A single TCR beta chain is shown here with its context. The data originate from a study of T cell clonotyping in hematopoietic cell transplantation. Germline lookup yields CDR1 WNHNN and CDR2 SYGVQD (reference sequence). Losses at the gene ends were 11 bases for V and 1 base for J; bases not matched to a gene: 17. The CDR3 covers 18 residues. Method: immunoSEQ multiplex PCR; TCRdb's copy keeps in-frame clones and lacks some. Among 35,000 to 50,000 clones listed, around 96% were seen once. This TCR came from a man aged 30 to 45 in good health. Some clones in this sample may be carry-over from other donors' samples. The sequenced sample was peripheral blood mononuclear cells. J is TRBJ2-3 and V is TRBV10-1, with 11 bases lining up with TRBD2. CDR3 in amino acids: CALILAGGFRRGTDTQYF. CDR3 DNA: TGCGCCCTGATCCTAGCGGGGGGTTTCCGACGAGGCACAGATACGCAGTATTTT.